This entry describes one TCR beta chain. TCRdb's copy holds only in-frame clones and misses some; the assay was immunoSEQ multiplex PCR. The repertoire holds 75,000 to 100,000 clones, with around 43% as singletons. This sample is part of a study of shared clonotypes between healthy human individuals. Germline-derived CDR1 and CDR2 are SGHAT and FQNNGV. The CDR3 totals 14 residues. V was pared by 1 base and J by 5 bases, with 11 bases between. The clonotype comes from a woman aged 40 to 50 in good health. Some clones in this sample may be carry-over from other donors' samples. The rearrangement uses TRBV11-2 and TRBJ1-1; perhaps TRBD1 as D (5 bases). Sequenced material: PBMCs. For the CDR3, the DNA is TGTGCCAGCAGCTTAGTGGGGGGTAATACTGAAGCTTTCTTT. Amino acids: CASSLVGGNTEAFF.